This T cell receptor (beta chain) is from a study of blood T cell repertoires in COVID-19. Study-wide background: Italy, Spain and the United States were the sources of the convalescent and acute COVID-19 samples. Sources were T cells, B-cell-depleted T cells, or PBMCs; the material itself was cDNA or gDNA.

In the original analysis: Scientists estimated how many nucleated cells there were by amplifying reference gene primers. TCRdb keeps only in-frame clones here, not all; method: immunoSEQ multiplex PCR. D and trimming come from the DNA, and the V and J calls and clone size come from that table. The table lists about 95,000 clones, 65% to 85% of them singletons, with around 25% in the top ten. The CDR3 length is 13 residues. J lost 1 base, V lost 6 bases, and 2 bases had no gene match. Germline CDR1 and CDR2: MNHEY and SMNVEV (reference sequence). In this sample, this clone turned up once. This clonotype originated in an elderly man with active or convalescent COVID-19. Specimen: peripheral blood. The chain combines TRBV27 with TRBJ2-5; 7 positions agree with TRBD2. The CDR3, as DNA: TGTGCCAGCAGGGCTAGCGGCCAAGAGACCCAGTACTTC. Protein sequence: CASRASGQETQYF.